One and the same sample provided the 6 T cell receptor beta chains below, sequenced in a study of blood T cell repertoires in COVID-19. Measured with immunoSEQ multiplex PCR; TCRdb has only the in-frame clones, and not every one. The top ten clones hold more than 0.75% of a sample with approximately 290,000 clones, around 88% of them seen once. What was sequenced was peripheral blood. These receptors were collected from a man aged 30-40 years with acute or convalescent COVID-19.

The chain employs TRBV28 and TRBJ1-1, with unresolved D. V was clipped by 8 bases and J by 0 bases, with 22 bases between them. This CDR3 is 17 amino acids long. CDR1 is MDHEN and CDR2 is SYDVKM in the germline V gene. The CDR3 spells CASYLAGGGPMNTEAFF. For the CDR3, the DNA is TGTGCCAGCTACCTAGCCGGCGGCGGCCCTATGAACACTGAAGCTTTCTTT.

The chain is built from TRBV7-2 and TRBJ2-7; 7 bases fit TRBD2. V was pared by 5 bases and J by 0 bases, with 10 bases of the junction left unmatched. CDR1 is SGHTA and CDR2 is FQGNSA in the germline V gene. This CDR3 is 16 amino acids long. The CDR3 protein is CASSQGVGRTSYEQYF. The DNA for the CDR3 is TGTGCCAGCAGCCAAGGGGTCGGGAGGACCTCCTACGAGCAGTACTTC.

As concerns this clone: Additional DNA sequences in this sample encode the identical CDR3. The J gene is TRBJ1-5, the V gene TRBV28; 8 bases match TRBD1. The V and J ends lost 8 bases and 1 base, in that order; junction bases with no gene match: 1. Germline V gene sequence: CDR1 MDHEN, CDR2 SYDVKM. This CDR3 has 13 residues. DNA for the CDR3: TGTGCCAGCCGACAGGGGAGCAATCAGCCCCAGCATTTT. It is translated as CASRQGSNQPQHF.

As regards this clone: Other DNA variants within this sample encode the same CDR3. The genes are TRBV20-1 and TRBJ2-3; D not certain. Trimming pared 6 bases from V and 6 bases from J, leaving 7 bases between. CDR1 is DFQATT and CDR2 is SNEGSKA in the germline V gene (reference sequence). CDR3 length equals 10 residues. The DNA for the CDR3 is TGCAGTGCCCCCTTTGATACGCAGTATTTT. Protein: CSAPFDTQYF.

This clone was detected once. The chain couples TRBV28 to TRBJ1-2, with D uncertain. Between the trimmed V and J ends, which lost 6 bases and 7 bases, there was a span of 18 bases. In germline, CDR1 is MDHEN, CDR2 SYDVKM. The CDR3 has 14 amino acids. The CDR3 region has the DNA TGTGCCAGCAGGAGAGATCTCGTTACTGGTGGCTACACCTTC. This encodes CASRRDLVTGGYTF.

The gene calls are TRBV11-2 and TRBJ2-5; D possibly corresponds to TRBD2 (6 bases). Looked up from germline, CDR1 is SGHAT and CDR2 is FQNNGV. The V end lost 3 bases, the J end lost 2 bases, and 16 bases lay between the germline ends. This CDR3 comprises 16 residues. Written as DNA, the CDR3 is TGTGCCAGCAGCTTTGGAGGGCCCGGGGGTCAAGAGACCCAGTACTTC. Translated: CASSFGGPGGQETQYF.